This T cell receptor beta chain was retrieved from a study of PD-L1 blockade in urothelial cancer. At the level of the study: Bladder-origin urothelial cancer in males described most of the roughly 30 patients. Chemotherapy regimens numbering 0 to 3 had been given to patients. Blood was evaluated 3 weeks (second dose) and 6 weeks after therapy began. When blood samples were assessed, the median T cell count was about 140,000.

Trimming removed 1 base from V and 0 bases from J, with 8 bases in between. The CDR3 is made up of 15 amino acids. Germline V lookup: CDR1 SGHRS, CDR2 YFSETQ. Clones were sequenced by immunoSEQ multiplex PCR, and TCRdb holds only the in-frame ones, with some missing. There are tens of thousands of clones in the sample; approximately 80% occur only once, and less than 4.5% lies in the top ten. The chain is built from TRBV5-1 and TRBJ1-3; no definite D call. Sample: PBMCs, taken around atezolizumab (anti-PD-L1) treatment. This TCR came from a man aged 65 to 79 with urothelial cancer. The CDR3 DNA sequence: TGCGCCAGCAGCTTGCCGAAGAGCTCTGGAAACACCATATATTTT. Amino acids: CASSLPKSSGNTIYF.